This is a list of T cell receptor beta chains from one sample in a study of blood T cell repertoires in COVID-19. The repertoire was sequenced with immunoSEQ multiplex PCR; TCRdb's copy has only in-frame clones and lacks some. The profile covers approximately 67,000 clones, with about 89% appearing a single time and under 9.5% taken by the ten largest. The material sequenced was peripheral blood. These receptors came from a man aged 45-65 years with active COVID-19. Each CDR3 is given with its conserved first and last residue. The order of the fields is clone size, J gene, D gene, CDR3 length, V gene, CDR3 protein, CDR3 DNA. D genes are given only for firm matches. Size is omitted from some rows. Given values are once, few, many or a class for expanded clones.

NA TRBJ1-2 NA 14 TRBV4-3 CASSQSPGLGGYTF TGCGCCAGCAGCCAATCTCCAGGGCTGGGTGGCTACACCTTC
NA TRBJ2-6 NA 19 TRBV4-2 CASSLGQRVQLSGANVLTF TGTGCCAGCAGCCTTGGGCAGAGGGTCCAACTCTCTGGGGCCAACGTCCTGACTTTC
NA TRBJ1-6 NA 15 TRBV28 CASREDTVGNSPLHF TGTGCCAGCAGAGAGGACACCGTCGGGAATTCACCCCTCCACTTT
once TRBJ2-7 TRBD1 16 TRBV2 CASSPDRGRSGYEQYF TGTGCCAGCAGCCCCGACAGGGGCCGGTCGGGGTACGAGCAGTACTTC
NA TRBJ2-1 NA 15 TRBV13 CASRKTWAGTNEQFF TGTGCCAGCCGCAAAACGTGGGCGGGGACGAATGAGCAGTTCTTC
NA TRBJ2-2 TRBD1 16 TRBV27 CASRLRGPLNTGELFF TGTGCCAGCAGGCTAAGGGGGCCCCTAAACACCGGGGAGCTGTTTTTT
NA TRBJ2-5 TRBD2 16 TRBV19 CASSIVLAGDQETQYF TGTGCCAGTAGTATCGTTCTAGCGGGAGACCAAGAGACCCAGTACTTC
NA TRBJ1-1 NA 14 TRBV7-9 CASRTGTLGTEAFF TGTGCCAGCAGAACTGGGACATTGGGCACTGAAGCTTTCTTT
NA TRBJ2-2 TRBD2 14 TRBV19 CASSSLAGVGELFF TGTGCCAGTAGTAGTCTAGCGGGAGTGGGGGAGCTGTTTTTT
NA TRBJ1-3 TRBD1 20 TRBV5-5 CASSLDRGQRPSASGNTIYF TGTGCCAGCAGCTTGGACAGGGGGCAGCGACCATCGGCCTCTGGAAACACCATATATTTT